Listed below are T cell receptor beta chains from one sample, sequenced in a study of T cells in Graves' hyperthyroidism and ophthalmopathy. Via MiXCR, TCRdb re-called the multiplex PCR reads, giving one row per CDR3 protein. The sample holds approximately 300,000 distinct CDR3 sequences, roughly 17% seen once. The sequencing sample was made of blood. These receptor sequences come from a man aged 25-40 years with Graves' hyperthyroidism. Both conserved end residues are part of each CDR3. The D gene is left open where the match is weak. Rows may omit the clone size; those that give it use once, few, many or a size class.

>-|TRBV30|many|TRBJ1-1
TGTGCCTGGAGTGTGACACAGAACACTGAAGCTTTCTTT
CAWSVTQNTEAFF
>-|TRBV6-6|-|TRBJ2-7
TGTGCCAGCAGTTACTCGGACTACGAGCAGTACTTC
CASSYSDYEQYF
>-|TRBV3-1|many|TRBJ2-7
TGTGCCAGCAGCCAAGAGGGGCAGGGAGTTGAGCAGTACTTC
CASSQEGQGVEQYF
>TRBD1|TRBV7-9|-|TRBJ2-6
TGTGCCAGCAGCACGCAGGGGGCCACTGGGGCCAACGTCCTGACTTTC
CASSTQGATGANVLTF
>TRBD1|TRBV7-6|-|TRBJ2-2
TGTGCCAGCAGCTTTCGGGACAGAGGGTACGCCGGGGAGCTGTTTTTT
CASSFRDRGYAGELFF
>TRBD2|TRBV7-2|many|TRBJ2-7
TGTGCCAGCAGCGAAGGGGTAGCGGGAACCTACGAGCAGTACTTC
CASSEGVAGTYEQYF
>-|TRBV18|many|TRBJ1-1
TGTGCCAGCTCACCACGTTCCGGGTTAGGGTCGAACACTGAAGCTTTCTTT
CASSPRSGLGSNTEAFF
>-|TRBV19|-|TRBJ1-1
TGTGCCAGTAGTATGGGGATTAACACTGAAGCTTTCTTT
CASSMGINTEAFF
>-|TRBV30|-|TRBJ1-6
TGTGTCTGGAGTTTACCAGCGACGGGTTCACCCCTCCACTTT
CVWSLPATGSPLHF
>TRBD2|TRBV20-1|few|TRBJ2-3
TGCAGTGCTAGAGACGCGACTAGCGGGAGCCCAGATACGCAGTATTTT
CSARDATSGSPDTQYF
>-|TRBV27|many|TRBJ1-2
TGTGCCAGCAGTCCAGACAGGTCAGGGGGCTACACCTTC
CASSPDRSGGYTF